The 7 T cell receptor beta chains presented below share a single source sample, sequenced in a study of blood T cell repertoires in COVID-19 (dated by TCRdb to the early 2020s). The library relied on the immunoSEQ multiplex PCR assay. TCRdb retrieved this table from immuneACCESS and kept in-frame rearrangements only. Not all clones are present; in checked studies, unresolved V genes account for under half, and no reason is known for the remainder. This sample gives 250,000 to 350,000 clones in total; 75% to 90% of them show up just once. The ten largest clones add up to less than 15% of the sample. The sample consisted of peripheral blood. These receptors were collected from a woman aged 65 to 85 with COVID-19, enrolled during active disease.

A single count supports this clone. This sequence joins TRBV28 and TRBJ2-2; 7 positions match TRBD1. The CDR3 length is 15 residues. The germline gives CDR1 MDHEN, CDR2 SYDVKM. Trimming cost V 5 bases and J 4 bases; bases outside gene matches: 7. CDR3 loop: CASSPDRVGTGELFF. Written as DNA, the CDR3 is TGTGCCAGCAGTCCCGACAGGGTAGGCACCGGGGAGCTGTTTTTT.

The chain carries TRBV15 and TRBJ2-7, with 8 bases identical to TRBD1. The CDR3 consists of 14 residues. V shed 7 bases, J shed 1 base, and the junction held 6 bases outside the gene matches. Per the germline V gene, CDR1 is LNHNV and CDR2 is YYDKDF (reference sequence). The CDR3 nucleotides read TGTGCCACCAACCGGGACAGGTCTTCCTACGAGCAGTACTTC. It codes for CATNRDRSSYEQYF.

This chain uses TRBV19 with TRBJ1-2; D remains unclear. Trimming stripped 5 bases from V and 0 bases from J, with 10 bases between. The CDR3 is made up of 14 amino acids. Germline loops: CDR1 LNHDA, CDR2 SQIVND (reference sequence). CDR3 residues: CASSYGSTNYGYTF. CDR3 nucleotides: TGTGCCAGTAGTTACGGGAGTACTAACTATGGCTACACCTTC.

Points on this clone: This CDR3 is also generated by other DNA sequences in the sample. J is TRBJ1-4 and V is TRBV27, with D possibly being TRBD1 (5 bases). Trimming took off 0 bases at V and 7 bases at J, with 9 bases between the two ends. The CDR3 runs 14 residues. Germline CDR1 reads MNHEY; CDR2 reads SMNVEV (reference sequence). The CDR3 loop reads CASSLSTRAEKLFF. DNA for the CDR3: TGTGCCAGCAGTTTATCCACCAGGGCTGAAAAACTGTTTTTT.

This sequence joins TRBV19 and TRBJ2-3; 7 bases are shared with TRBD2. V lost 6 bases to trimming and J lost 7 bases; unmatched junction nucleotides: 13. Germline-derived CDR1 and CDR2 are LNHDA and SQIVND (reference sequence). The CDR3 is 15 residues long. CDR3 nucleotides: TGTGCCAGTAGCGATAGGGGACTACTTGTGAATACGCAGTATTTT. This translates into CASSDRGLLVNTQYF.

The CDR3 protein is CAITGTGGAGELFF. The CDR3 DNA sequence: TGTGCCATCACCGGGACCGGGGGGGCCGGGGAGCTGTTTTTT. The chain recombines TRBV10-3 with TRBJ2-2; 8 bases agree with TRBD2. Germline V gene sequence: CDR1 ENHRY, CDR2 SYGVKD. V was clipped by 7 bases and J by 6 bases; unmatched bases: 7. The CDR3 has 14 amino acids.

The CDR3 sequence is CASIVILTLDTGELFF. The CDR3 DNA reads TGTGCCAGTATAGTAATTCTGACTCTAGACACCGGGGAGCTGTTTTTT. This chain connects TRBV21-1 to TRBJ2-2; TRBD2 is the table's D call, not checked against the DNA. TRBV21-1 is a documented pseudogene. The CDR3 sequence is 16 residues long.